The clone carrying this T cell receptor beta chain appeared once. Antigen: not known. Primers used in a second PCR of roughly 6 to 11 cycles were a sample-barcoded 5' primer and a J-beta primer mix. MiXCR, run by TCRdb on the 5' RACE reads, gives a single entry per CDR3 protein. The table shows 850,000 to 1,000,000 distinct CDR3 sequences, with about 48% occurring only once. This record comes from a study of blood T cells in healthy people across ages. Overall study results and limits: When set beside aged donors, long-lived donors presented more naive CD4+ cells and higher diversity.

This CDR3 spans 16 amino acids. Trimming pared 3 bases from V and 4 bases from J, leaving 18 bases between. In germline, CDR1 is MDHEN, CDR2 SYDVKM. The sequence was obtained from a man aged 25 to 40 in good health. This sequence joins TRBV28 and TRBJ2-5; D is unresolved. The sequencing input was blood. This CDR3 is CASSFLVAENGETQYF. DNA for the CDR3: TGTGCCAGCAGTTTTCTTGTAGCCGAAAACGGAGAGACCCAGTACTTC.